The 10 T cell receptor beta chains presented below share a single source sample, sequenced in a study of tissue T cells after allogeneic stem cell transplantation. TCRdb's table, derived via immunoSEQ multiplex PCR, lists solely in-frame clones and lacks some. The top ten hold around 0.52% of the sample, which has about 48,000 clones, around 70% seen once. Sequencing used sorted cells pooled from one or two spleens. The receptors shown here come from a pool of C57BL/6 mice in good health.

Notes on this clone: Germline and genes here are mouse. Here the CDR3 reads CASGPNTGQLYF. The DNA read from the CDR3 is TGTGCCAGCGGGCCAAACACCGGGCAGCTCTAC. The chain combines TRBV13-2 with TRBJ2-2; D gene uncertain. The read is 1 residue too short to cover the CDR3 end, so that end is filled in from the germline J gene. Germline V gene lookup returns CDR1 NNHNN and CDR2 SYGAGS (reference sequence). V shed 5 bases and J shed 0 bases, with 2 bases lying between them. This CDR3 contains 12 residues.

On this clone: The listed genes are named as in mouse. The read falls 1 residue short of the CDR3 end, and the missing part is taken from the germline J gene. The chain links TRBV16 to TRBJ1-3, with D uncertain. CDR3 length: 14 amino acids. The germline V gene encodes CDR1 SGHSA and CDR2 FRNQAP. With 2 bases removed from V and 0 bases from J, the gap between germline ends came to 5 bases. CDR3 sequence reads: CASSLSNSGNTLYF. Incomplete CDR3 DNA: TGTGCAAGCAGCTTAAGCAATTCTGGAAATACGCTCTAT.

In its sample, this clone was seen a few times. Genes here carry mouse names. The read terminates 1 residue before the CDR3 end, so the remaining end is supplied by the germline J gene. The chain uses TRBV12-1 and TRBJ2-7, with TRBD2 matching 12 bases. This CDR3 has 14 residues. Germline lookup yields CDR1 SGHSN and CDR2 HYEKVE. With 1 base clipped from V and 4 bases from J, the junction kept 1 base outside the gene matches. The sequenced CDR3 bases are TGTGCCAGCTCTCTGGGACTGGGGGGTTATGAACAGTAC. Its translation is CASSLGLGGYEQY. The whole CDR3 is CASSLGLGGYEQYF.

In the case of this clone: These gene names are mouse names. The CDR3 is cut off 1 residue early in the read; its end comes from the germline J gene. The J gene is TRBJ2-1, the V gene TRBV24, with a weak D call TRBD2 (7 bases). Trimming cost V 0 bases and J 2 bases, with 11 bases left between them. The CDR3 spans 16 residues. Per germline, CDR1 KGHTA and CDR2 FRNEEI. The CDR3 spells CASSLYWGADYAEQFF. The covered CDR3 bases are TGTGCCAGCAGTCTGTATTGGGGGGCCGACTATGCTGAGCAGTTC.

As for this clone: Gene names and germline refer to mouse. The CDR3 reads CASSLVRGANTEVFF. Partial CDR3 DNA: TGTGCAAGCAGCTTAGTCAGGGGAGCAAACACAGAAGTCTTC. V gene TRBV16 combines with J gene TRBJ1-1; maybe TRBD1 (6 bases). Read data end 1 residue before the CDR3 end; the end is taken from the germline J gene. V shed 1 base and J shed 0 bases, with 9 bases lying between them. Germline CDR1 and CDR2: SGHSA and FRNQAP. CDR3 size: 15 residues.

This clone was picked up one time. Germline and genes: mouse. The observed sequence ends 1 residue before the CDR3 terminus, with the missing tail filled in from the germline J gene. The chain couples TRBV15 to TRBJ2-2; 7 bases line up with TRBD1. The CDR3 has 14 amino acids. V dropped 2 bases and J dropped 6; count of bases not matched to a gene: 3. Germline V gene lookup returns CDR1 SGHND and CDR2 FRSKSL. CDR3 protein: CASSLRQGAGQLYF. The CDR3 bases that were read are TGTGCCAGCAGTTTACGGCAGGGGGCCGGGCAGCTCTAC. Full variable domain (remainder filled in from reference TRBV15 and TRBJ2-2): DAGVTQTPRHEVAEKGQTIILKCEPVSGHNDLFWYRQTKIQGLELLSYFRSKSLMEDGGAFKDRFKAEMLNSSFSTLKIQPTEPKDSAVYLCASSLRQGAGQLYFGEGSKLTVL.

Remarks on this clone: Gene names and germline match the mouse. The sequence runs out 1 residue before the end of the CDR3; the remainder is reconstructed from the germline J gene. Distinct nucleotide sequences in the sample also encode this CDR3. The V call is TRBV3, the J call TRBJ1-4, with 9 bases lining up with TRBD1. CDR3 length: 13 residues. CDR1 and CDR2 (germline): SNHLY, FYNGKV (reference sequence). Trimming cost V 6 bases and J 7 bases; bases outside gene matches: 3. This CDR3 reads CASSGTGIERLFF. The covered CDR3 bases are TGTGCCAGCAGTGGGACAGGGATCGAAAGATTATTT.

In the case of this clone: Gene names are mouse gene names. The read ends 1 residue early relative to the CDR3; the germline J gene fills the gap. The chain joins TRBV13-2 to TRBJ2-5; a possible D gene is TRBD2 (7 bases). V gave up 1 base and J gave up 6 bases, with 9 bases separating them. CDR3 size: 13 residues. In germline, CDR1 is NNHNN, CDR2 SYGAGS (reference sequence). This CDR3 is CASGDRGADTQYF. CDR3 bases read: TGTGCCAGCGGTGATAGGGGGGCCGACACCCAGTAC.

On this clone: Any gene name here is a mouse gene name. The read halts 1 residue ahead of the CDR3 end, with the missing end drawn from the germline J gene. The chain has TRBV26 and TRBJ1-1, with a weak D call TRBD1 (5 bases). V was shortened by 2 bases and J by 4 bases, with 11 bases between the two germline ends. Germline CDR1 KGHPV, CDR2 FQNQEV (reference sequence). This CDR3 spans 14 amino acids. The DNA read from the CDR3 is TGTGCCAGCAGTCTGGAGGGGAGGGGCACAGAAGTCTTC. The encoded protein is CASSLEGRGTEVF. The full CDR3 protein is CASSLEGRGTEVFF. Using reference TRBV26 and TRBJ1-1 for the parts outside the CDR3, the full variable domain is NSKVIQTPRYLVKGQGQKAKMRCIPEKGHPVVFWYQQNKNNEFKFLINFQNQEVLQQIDMTEKRFSAECPSNSPCSLEIQSSEAGDSALYLCASSLEGRGTEVFFGKGTRLTVV.

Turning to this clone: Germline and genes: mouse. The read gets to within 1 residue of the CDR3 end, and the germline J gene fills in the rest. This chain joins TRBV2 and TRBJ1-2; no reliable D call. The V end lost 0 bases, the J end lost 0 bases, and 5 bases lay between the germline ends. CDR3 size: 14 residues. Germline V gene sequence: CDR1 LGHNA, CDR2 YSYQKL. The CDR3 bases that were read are TGTGCCAGCAGCCAAGATACAGCAAACTCCGACTACACC. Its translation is CASSQDTANSDYT. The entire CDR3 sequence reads CASSQDTANSDYTF.